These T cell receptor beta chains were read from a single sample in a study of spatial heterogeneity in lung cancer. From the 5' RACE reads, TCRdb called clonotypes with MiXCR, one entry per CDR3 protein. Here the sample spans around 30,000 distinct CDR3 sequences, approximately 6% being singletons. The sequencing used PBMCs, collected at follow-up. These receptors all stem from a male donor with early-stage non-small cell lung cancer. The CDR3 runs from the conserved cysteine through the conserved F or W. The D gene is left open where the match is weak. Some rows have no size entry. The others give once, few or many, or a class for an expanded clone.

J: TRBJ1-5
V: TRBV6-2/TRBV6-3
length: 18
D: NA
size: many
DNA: TGTGCCAGCAGTTATATACCCACGGGAGGATACAAAAATCAGCCCCAGCATTTT
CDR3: CASSYIPTGGYKNQPQHF

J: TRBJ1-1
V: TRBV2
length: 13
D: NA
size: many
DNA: TGTGCCAGCAGTACGGACATTTCCACTGAAGCTTTCTTT
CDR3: CASSTDISTEAFF

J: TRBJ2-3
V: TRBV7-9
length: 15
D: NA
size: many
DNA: TGTGCCAGCAACCTCGTGGCAGGGTGGTTGGATACGCAGTATTTT
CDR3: CASNLVAGWLDTQYF

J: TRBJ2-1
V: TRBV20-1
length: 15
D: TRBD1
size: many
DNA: TGCAGTGCTAGAGACCCGGGACAGACCTACAATGAGCAGTTCTTC
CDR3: CSARDPGQTYNEQFF

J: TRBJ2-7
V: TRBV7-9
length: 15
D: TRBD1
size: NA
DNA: TGTGCCAGCACGAAACTCCTAGGGGGCCCCGGGGAGCAGTACTTC
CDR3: CASTKLLGGPGEQYF

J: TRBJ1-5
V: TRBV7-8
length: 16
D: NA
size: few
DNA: TGTGCCAGCAGCTTACGTACAGGGTATAGCAATCAGCCCCAGCATTTT
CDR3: CASSLRTGYSNQPQHF

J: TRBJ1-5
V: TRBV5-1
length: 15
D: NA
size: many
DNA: TGCGCCAGCAGCTCTTCGGGGGATAGCAATCAGCCCCAGCATTTT
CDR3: CASSSSGDSNQPQHF

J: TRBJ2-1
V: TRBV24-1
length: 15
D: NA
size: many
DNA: TGTGCCACCAGTGATCAGGCGGGGCTGGGCAATGAGCAGTTCTTC
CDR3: CATSDQAGLGNEQFF

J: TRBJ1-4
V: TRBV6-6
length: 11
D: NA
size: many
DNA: TGTGCCAGCGGGGAAGGTGAAAAACTGTTTTTT
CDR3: CASGEGEKLFF

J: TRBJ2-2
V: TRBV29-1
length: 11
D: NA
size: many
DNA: TGCAGCGTGCGGGGAGGCGGGGAGCTGTTTTTT
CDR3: CSVRGGGELFF

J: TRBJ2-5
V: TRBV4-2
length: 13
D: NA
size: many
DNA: TGTGCCAGCAGCCAAGGTCTTCAAGAGACCCAGTACTTC
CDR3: CASSQGLQETQYF

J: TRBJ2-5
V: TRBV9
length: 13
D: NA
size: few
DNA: TGTGCCAGCAGCGTAGCAGGCAGAGAGACCCAGTACTTC
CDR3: CASSVAGRETQYF

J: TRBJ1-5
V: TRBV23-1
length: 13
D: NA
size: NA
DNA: TGCGCCAGCAGTCACCAAGGGAATCAGCCCCAGCATTTT
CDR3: CASSHQGNQPQHF

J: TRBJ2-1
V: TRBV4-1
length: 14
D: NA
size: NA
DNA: TGCGCCAGCGGCCAAGATTGGGGCTACAATGAGCAGTTCTTC
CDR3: CASGQDWGYNEQFF

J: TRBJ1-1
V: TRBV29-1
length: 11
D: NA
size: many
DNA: TGCAGCGTCACAGTGAACACTGAAGCTTTCTTT
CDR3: CSVTVNTEAFF

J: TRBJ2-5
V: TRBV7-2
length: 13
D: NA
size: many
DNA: TGTGCCAGCAGCTCCGGGACACAAGAGACCCAGTACTTC
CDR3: CASSSGTQETQYF

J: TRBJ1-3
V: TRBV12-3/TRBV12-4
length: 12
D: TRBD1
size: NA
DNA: TGTGCCAGCAGGTCGACAGGGAACACCATATATTTT
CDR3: CASRSTGNTIYF

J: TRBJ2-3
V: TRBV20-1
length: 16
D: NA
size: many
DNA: TGCAGTGCTAGCCGCAACTCCAGGGCGGCGACAGATACGCAGTATTTT
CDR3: CSASRNSRAATDTQYF

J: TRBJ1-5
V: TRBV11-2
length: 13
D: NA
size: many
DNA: TGTGCCAGCAGCTTTGGGCGGAATCAGCCCCAGCATTTT
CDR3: CASSFGRNQPQHF

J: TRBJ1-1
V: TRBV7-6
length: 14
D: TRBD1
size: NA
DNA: TGTGCCAGCAGCTCGGGACAGGGGCACACTGAAGCTTTCTTT
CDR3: CASSSGQGHTEAFF

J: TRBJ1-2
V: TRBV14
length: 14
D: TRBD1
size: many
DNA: TGTGCCAGCAGCCCAAGACAGGGTCGTTTTGGCTACACCTTC
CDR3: CASSPRQGRFGYTF

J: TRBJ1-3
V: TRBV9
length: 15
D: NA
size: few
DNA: TGTGCCAGCAGCTCGACTCACTCCTCTGGAAACACCATATATTTT
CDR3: CASSSTHSSGNTIYF

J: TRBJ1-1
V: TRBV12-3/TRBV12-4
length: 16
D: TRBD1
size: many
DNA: TGTGCCAGCAGCCCACCCTTAGGGACAGGGAACACTGAAGCTTTCTTT
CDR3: CASSPPLGTGNTEAFF

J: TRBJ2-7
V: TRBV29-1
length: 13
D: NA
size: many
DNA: TGCAGCGTATCCGACAGTGCGGAGAAAGAGCAGTACTTC
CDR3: CSVSDSAEKEQYF

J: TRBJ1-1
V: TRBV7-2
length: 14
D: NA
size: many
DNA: TGTGCCAGCAGCTTAAGTGGATTCAGCACTGAAGCTTTCTTT
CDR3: CASSLSGFSTEAFF

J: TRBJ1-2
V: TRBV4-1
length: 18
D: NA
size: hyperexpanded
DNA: TGCGCCAGCAGCCAAGATGGGACGCTTGCACCCTGGCACTATGGCTACACCTTC
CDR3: CASSQDGTLAPWHYGYTF

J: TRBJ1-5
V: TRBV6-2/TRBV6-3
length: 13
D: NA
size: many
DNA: TGTGCCAGCACCCTAGGATGGGGGCAGCCCCAGCATTTT
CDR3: CASTLGWGQPQHF

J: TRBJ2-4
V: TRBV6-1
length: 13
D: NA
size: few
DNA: TGTGCCAGCAGCTTACAGTTCCAAAACATTCAGTACTTC
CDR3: CASSLQFQNIQYF

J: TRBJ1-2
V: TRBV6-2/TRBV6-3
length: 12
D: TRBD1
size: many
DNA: TGTGCCAGTGAGGACAGGGCGGCTGGCTACACCTTC
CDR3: CASEDRAAGYTF

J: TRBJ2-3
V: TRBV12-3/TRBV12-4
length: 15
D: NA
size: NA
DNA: TGTGCCAGCAGTTTTGGAAAGAGCGTTACAGATACGCAGTATTTT
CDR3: CASSFGKSVTDTQYF

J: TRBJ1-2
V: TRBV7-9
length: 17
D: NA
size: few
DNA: TGTGCCAGCAGCCCCCTAGGGCAAACTGGGACGAGGACGAGCTACACCTTC
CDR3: CASSPLGQTGTRTSYTF

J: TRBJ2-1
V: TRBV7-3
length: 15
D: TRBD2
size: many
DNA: TGTGCCAGCAGCTTAATTGCGGGAGGTGACAATGAGCAGTTCTTC
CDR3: CASSLIAGGDNEQFF

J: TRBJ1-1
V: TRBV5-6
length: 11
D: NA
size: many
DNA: TGTGCCAGCAGCTTGGGGGGCCTAGCTTTCTTT
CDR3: CASSLGGLAFF

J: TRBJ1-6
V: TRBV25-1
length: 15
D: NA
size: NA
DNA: TGTGCCAGCAGTGATTATGACAGGCCCCAGTCACCCCTCCACTTT
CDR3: CASSDYDRPQSPLHF

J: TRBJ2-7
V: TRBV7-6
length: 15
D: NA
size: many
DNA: TGTGCCAGCAGCTCAAACCCCGGTACAGGGTCCGAGCAGTACTTC
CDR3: CASSSNPGTGSEQYF

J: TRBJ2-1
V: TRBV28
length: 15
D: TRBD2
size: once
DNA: TGTGCCAGCCACGGGCTGCGGGGGGGCCAGAATGAGCAGTTCTTC
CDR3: CASHGLRGGQNEQFF

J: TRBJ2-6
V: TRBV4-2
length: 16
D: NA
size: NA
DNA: TGTGCCAGCAGCTCGCGCGGTGGCTCTGGGGCCAACGTCCTGACTTTC
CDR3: CASSSRGGSGANVLTF

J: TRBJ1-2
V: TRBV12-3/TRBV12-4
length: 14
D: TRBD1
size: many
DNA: TGTGCCAGCAGCTCCGGACAGGACTTTTATGGCTACACCTTC
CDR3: CASSSGQDFYGYTF

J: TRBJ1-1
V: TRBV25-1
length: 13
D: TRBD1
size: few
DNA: TGTGCCAGCAGTAAGAGGACAGGGAATGCAGCTTTCTTT
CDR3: CASSKRTGNAAFF

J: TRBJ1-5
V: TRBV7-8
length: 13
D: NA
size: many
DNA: TGTGCCAGCAGCCCTCTGGGTTTTTCAGCCCAGCATTTT
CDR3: CASSPLGFSAQHF

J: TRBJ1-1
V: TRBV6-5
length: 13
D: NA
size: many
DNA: TGTGCCAGCAGTTACCCGTCTGGGACTGAAGCTTTCTTT
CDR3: CASSYPSGTEAFF